This section outlines one TCR beta chain sequence together with its context. Donors had no recently reported acute infections or vaccinations and were HIV-negative. Combining CD45RO+ cells with CCR7-negative CD45RA+ TemRA cells gave CD8 memory. Germline V gene lookup returns CDR1 MNHEY and CDR2 SMNVEV (reference sequence). With 6 bases removed from V and 3 bases from J, the gap between germline ends came to 12 bases. The CDR3 consists of 13 residues. Samples underwent the assay at deep level. Per the study methods: Quality scores were absent from the junction-only immunoSEQ sequences, so filtering differed. Sequencing was performed with immunoSEQ multiplex PCR; in TCRdb, only in-frame clones are kept and a portion is missing. The V and J calls and the clone size are those of that table, but D and trimming were determined from the DNA. The sample holds under 150,000 clones, around 71% seen once. The data were obtained in a study of shared clonotypes between healthy human individuals.

This sequence originates from a woman in her twenties or thirties in good health. V is TRBV27 and J is TRBJ2-7; tentative D call: TRBD2 (5 bases). The sample consisted of memory CD8+ T cells sorted from blood. The subset is: CD45RO+ cells pooled with CCR7-negative TemRA cells. The DNA of the CDR3 is TGTGCCAGCAGACCTTTACTAGTCTACGAGCAGTACTTC. It is translated as CASRPLLVYEQYF.